These 6 T cell receptor beta chains came from one sample sequenced in a study of Ad26.COV2.S vaccination and SARS-CoV-2 variants. The sample's treatment: 15 to 20 received Ad26.COV2.S at low or high dose, single or two shots; about 5 received placebo; per-sample allocation not given. Sampling was performed 63 days after the first vaccine or placebo injection. Libraries were prepared by immunoSEQ multiplex PCR; TCRdb keeps only in-frame clonotypes and omits some of them. This sample has roughly 500,000 clones, with roughly 85% found just once. The source was peripheral blood, collected in a trial of Ad26.COV2.S vaccine versus placebo. All receptors derive from a person between 18 and 65 years old who received the Ad26.COV2.S COVID-19 vaccine or a placebo.

Of note for this clone: In the same sample, other DNA sequences code for this CDR3. The chain combines TRBV28 with TRBJ1-1, with D unclear. Germline V gene data show CDR1 as MDHEN and CDR2 as SYDVKM. The CDR3 consists of 12 residues. Trimming took 4 bases from V and 3 from J, leaving 6 bases between them. The CDR3 coding sequence is TGTGCCAGCAGTTGGGGTTACACTGAAGCTTTCTTT. Translated: CASSWGYTEAFF.

This rearrangement joins TRBV19 to TRBJ2-7, with 7 bases aligning to TRBD2. The junction had 9 bases not matched to a gene; V was cut back by 3 bases and J by 1 base. The germline gives CDR1 LNHDA, CDR2 SQIVND (reference sequence). The length of the CDR3 is 16 residues. As DNA, the CDR3 is TGTGCCAGTAGTATCGTAGGCGGGAGTGGATCCTACGAGCAGTACTTC. Translation: CASSIVGGSGSYEQYF.

The chain employs TRBV7-2 and TRBJ2-6; D is uncertain. There are 17 residues in the CDR3. CDR1 and CDR2 from the germline V gene are SGHTA and FQGNSA. The V end was cut by 1 base, the J end by 1 base, with 11 bases between. Here the CDR3 DNA reads TGTGCCAGCAGCTTAGTATTCGGCGCGTCTGGGGCCAACGTCCTGACTTTC. Its protein is CASSLVFGASGANVLTF.

J is TRBJ1-1 and V is TRBV3-1 (or the pseudogene TRBV3-2); D unclear. This CDR3 contains 15 residues. The germline V gene has CDR1 LGHDT and CDR2 YNNKEL (reference sequence). V gave up 6 bases and J gave up 5 bases, with 19 bases separating them. The CDR3 DNA reads as TGTGCCAGCAGTCCCCGCGCGGGGTCGGGGACTGAAGCTTTCTTT. It yields the protein CASSPRAGSGTEAFF.

This chain connects TRBV5-4 to TRBJ2-7; 9 bases align to TRBD1. The CDR3 sequence is 17 residues long. Germline V CDR1 and CDR2: SGHNT, YYREEE (reference sequence). With V trimmed by 4 bases and J by 5 bases, 16 bases remained unmatched. The CDR3 loop reads CASSQHATGTGSDEQYF. CDR3 sequence (DNA): TGTGCCAGCAGCCAGCATGCCACCGGGACAGGGAGCGACGAGCAGTACTTC.

CDR3 loop: CASSFRGGFEQFF. The DNA for the CDR3 is TGTGCCAGCAGCTTTCGGGGCGGGTTTGAGCAGTTCTTC. This rearrangement joins TRBV11-2 to TRBJ2-1; D possibly matches TRBD1 or TRBD2 (5 bases each). The CDR3 spans 13 residues. The V gene lost 3 bases and the J gene lost 9 bases, with 12 bases spanning the gap. Germline V lookup: CDR1 SGHAT, CDR2 FQNNGV.